This T cell receptor (beta chain) was found in a study of T-cell memory formation after mild COVID-19 (dated by TCRdb to 2020 to 2022). Some background on the complete study: Most TCR sequence clusters were specific to one of the two donors. In a couple of donors, T-cell clones that expanded and contracted after mild COVID-19 were followed by sequencing TCRalpha and TCRbeta repertoires longitudinally. The cohort was made up of two young adult volunteers, one female and one male, who were previously healthy.

Results the study describes overall, beyond this receptor: Some responding clones were detected in pre-infection memory, which suggested that pre-existing cross-reactive memory T cells had joined the SARS-CoV-2 response. SARS-CoV-2 specificity was not confirmed for the second-wave clones peaking on day 37. Contracting CD4+ clones turned up mainly in the CM and EM memory subsets, whereas EMRA was where CD8+ clones were enriched. Clones that contracted from day 15 to 85 showed balanced CD4/CD8 phenotypes, whereas a second wave of clones that expanded from day 15 to 37 leaned towards CD4+. The study included only a couple of mild cases, and larger cohorts that include severe cases with pre-infection samples were judged to be necessary.

Sequencing was performed on an Illumina NovaSeq 6000. cDNA libraries for TCRalpha and TCRbeta were prepared by 5'RACE using constant-segment primers, with sample barcodes and unique molecular identifiers added. Trizol reagent was used to extract RNA from every sample. Library amplification was performed in two PCR steps, and a second sample barcode and Illumina TruSeq adapters were introduced in the second step. The libraries were sequenced on an Illumina NovaSeq using 2 x 150 bp paired-end reads. In the source study's methods: With migec v1.2.7, reads were demultiplexed and then collapsed into UMI-guided consensus sequences. Using mixcr v2.1.11, the UMI consensuses were aligned to TRA and TRB V and J templates and assembled into clonotypes. Expanded or contracted clonotypes were those called significant by both edgeR and NoisET, with noise models trained on biological replicates. For edgeR calls, the cutoffs were a false discovery rate-adjusted p below 0.01 and a log2 fold-change threshold of 1. As an exploratory analysis of dynamics, max-normalized trajectories of the 1000 most abundant clonotypes were examined with PCA combined with hierarchical clustering. Each responding clone was given a CD4 or CD8 phenotype based on the CD4+ and CD8+ repertoires, which had been sequenced separately. TCRdb itself trimmed the public reads at Q25 with fastp, ran MiXCR and retained productive beta chains. Rows matching on CDR3 protein sequence are summarized as one entry with the most common DNA and genes. These V and J calls derive from TCRdb rather than the authors' analysis. The sample has about 440,000 distinct CDR3 sequences on record, roughly 20% of them singletons. Together, the top ten hold about 8.8% of the sample.

About this clonotype itself: There is no known antigen for this receptor. No much larger clone exists at a distance of one base, and base qualities are not known.

Trimming removed 5 bases from V and 3 bases from J, leaving 9 bases between the germline ends. There are 13 amino acids in the CDR3, from cysteine to phenylalanine inclusive. This entry keeps only the CDR3 DNA: 39 bases, framed from base 1. CDR1 and CDR2 were assigned from the germline V gene (reference sequence) as SEHNR and FQNEAQ. PBMCs were isolated by Ficoll-Paque density gradient centrifugation. Rearrangement joined TRBV7-9 to TRBJ2-3, with the identity of the D gene unclear. Sequencing was carried out using PBMCs or a T cell subset sorted from them (not recorded which). The TCR was taken from an adult woman who had mild COVID-19 (a few samples of this study predate the infection). The sample titles of this study are shuffled in the database, so cell type and time point are left out; the donor was told from shared clones. The base sequence is TGTGCCAGCAGCCCCCATCAAACAGATACGCAGTATTTT. Translation gives CASSPHQTDTQYF.